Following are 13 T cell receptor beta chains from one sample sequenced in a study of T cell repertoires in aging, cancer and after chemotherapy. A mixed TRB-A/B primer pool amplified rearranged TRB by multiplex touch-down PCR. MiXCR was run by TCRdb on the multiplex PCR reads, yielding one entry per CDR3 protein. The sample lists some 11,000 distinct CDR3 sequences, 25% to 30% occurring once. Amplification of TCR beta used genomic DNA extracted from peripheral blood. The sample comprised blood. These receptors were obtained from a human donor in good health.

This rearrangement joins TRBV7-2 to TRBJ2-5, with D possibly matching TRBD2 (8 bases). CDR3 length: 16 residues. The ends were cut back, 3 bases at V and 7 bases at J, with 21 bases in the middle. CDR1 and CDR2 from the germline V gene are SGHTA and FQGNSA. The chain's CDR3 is CASSFATGTSPVTQYF. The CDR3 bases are TGTGCCAGCAGCTTTGCGACAGGGACTAGTCCTGTGACCCAGTACTTC.

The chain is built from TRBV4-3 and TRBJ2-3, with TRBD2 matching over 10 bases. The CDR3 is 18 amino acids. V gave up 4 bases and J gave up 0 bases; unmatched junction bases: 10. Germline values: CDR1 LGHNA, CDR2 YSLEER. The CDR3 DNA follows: TGCGCCAGCAGCCGTAAATTAGGACTAGCGGCTAGCACAGATACGCAGTATTTT. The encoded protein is CASSRKLGLAASTDTQYF.

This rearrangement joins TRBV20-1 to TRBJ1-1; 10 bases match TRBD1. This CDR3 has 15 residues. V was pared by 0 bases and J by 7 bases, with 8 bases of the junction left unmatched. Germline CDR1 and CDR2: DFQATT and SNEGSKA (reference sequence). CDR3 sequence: CSARDPTGGAGEAFF. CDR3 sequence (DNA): TGCAGTGCTAGAGACCCGACAGGGGGCGCTGGTGAAGCTTTCTTT.

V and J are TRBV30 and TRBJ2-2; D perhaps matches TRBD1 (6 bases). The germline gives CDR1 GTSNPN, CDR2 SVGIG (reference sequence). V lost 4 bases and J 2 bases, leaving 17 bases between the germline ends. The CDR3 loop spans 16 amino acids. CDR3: CAWNPQDRPNTGELFF. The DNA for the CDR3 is TGTGCCTGGAACCCCCAAGACAGGCCAAACACCGGGGAGCTGTTTTTT. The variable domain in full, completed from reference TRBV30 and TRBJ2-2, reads SQTIHQWPATLVQPVGSPLSLECTVEGTSNPNLYWYRQAAGRGLQLLFYSVGIGQISSEVPQNLSASRPQDRQFILSSKKLLLSDSGFYLCAWNPQDRPNTGELFFGEGSRLTVL.

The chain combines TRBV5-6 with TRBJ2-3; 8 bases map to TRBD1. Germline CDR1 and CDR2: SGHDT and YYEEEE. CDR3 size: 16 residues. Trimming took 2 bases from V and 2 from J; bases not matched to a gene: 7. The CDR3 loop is CASSFPGQDNTDTQYF. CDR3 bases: TGTGCCAGCAGCTTCCCGGGACAGGACAACACAGATACGCAGTATTTT. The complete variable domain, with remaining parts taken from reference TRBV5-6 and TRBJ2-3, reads DAGVTQSPTHLIKTRGQQVTLRCSPKSGHDTVSWYQQALGQGPQFIFQYYEEEERQRGNFPDRFSGHQFPNYSSELNVNALLLGDSALYLCASSFPGQDNTDTQYFGPGTRLTVL.

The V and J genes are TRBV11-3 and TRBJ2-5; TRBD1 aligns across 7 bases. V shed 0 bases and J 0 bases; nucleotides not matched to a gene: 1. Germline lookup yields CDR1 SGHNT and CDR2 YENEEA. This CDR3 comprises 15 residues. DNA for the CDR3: TGTGCCAGCAGCTTAGAAGGGACAGACCAAGAGACCCAGTACTTC. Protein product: CASSLEGTDQETQYF.

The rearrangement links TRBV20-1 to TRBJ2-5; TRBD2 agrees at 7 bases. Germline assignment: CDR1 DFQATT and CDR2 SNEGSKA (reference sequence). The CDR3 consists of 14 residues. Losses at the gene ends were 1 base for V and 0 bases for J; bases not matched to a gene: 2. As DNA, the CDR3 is TGCAGTGCTAGAGGCGGACTAGACCAAGAGACCCAGTACTTC. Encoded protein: CSARGGLDQETQYF.

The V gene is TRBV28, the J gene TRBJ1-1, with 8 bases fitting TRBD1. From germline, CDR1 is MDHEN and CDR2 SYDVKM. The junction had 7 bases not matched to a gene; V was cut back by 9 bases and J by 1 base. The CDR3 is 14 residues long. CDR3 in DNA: TGTGCCAGTCTAGGACAGGGCGGGAACACTGAAGCTTTCTTT. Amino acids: CASLGQGGNTEAFF.

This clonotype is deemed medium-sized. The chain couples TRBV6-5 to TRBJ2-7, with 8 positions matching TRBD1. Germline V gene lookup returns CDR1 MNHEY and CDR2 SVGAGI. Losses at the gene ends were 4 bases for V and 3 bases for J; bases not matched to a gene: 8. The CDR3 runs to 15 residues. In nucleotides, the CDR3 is TGTGCCAGCAGTTCAGCACGGACAGGGAGCTACGAGCAGTACTTC. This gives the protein CASSSARTGSYEQYF.

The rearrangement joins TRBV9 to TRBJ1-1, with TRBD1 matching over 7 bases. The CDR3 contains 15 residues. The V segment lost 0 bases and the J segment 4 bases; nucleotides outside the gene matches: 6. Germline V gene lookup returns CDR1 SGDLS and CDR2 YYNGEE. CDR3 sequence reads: CASSVEGQRATEAFF. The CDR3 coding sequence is TGTGCCAGCAGCGTAGAGGGACAGCGAGCCACTGAAGCTTTCTTT.

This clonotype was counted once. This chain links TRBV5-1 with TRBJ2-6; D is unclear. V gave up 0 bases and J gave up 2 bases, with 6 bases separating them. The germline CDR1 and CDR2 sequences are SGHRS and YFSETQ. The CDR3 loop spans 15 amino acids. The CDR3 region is CASSLEAAGANVLTF. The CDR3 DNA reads TGCGCCAGCAGCTTGGAGGCGGCTGGGGCCAACGTCCTGACTTTC.

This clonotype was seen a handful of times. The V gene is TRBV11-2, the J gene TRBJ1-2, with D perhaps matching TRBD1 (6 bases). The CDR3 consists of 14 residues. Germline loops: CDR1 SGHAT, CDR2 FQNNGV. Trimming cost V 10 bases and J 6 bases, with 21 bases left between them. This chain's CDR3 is CATMRGAGPNGYTF. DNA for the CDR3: TGTGCCACCATGCGGGGGGCCGGCCCCAATGGCTACACCTTC.

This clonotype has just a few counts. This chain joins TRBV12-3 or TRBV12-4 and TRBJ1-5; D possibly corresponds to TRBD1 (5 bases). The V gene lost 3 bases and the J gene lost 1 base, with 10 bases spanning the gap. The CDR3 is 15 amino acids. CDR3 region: CASSLSQGSNQPQHF. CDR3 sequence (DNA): TGTGCCAGCAGTTTGTCGCAGGGAAGCAATCAGCCCCAGCATTTT.